This T cell receptor (beta chain) was profiled in a study of shared clonotypes between healthy human individuals. Naive CD8 cells comprised CD45RO-negative, CCR7-positively selected cells, excluding terminally differentiated effector memory CD45RA+ cells. Donors, healthy HIV-negative adults, lacked recent acute infections or vaccinations. Germline CDR1 is MDHEN and CDR2 is SYDVKM. J lost 2 bases, V lost 1 base, and 10 bases had no gene match. CDR3 length: 18 residues. Study results and caveats: Shared across a few donors were 4% to 5% of the naive CD4 clonotypes. Sampling used blood alone; tissue repertoires probably differ.

It was across several immunoSEQ plates that each subset's genomic DNA was evenly split. Clones were read by immunoSEQ multiplex PCR, and TCRdb kept only the in-frame ones, dropping some. The repertoire holds 630,000 or so clones, 95% to 98% seen once, with 0.3% in the top ten. Of note for this clone: Its specificity is unknown.

This receptor was taken from a young man in good health. Sequencing used naive CD8+ T cells sorted from blood. The chain links TRBV28 to TRBJ2-2, with 7 bases identical to TRBD2. The CDR3, as DNA: TGTGCCAGCAGTTTATTCAAATCCGGGACTACCAACACCGGGGAGCTGTTTTTT. Encoded protein: CASSLFKSGTTNTGELFF.